This T cell receptor (beta chain) comes out of a study of T-cell reconstitution after alpha-beta-depleted transplantation in children. Ten or more counts support this clonotype. TCRbeta library construction was performed incorporating unique molecular identifiers. Each CDR3 protein gets one entry after TCRdb re-called the PCR reads with MiXCR. Found here are under 300,000 distinct CDR3 sequences, under 14% of them singletons; the top ten hold about a quarter. With 1 base removed from V and 0 bases from J, the gap between germline ends came to 11 bases. The CDR3 runs 15 residues. Germline CDR1 is GTSNPN and CDR2 is SVGIG (reference sequence).

The source material was peripheral blood, sampled 180 days after TCRalphabeta/CD19-depleted stem cell transplant. The TCR sequence derives from a male patient between 2 and 9 years old who had a stem cell transplant for chronic granulomatous disease, so the T cells may come from the graft donor. This chain joins TRBV30 and TRBJ2-3, with unresolved D. CDR3 sequence: CAWSGYGRSTDTQYF. The CDR3 DNA sequence: TGTGCCTGGAGTGGGTATGGCAGAAGCACAGATACGCAGTATTTT.